These T cell receptor beta chains were read from a single sample in a study of shared clonotypes between healthy human individuals. Here immunoSEQ multiplex PCR was the method, and the copy in TCRdb shows in-frame clones only, minus some. Among a few million clones listed, approximately 93% were seen once. Specimen: naive CD4+ T cells from PBMCs. These receptors all come from a man between 18 and 35 years old in good health. Some clones in this sample may be carry-over from other donors' samples. Each CDR3 is given with its conserved first and last residue. A D gene is named only where the DNA matches it firmly.

j_call	v_call	d_call	cdr3_aa
TRBJ2-7	TRBV5-1	TRBD2	CASSFGTSGLEQYF
TRBJ2-7	TRBV4-3	.	CASSQELRGAKYEQYF
TRBJ2-3	TRBV5-4	.	CASTTPTGSTDTQYF
TRBJ2-1	TRBV29-1	.	CSVEEVTRYTSQFF
TRBJ2-5	TRBV5-1	TRBD1	CASSTGQVQETQYF
TRBJ2-2	TRBV27	.	CASSHNTGELFF
TRBJ1-1	TRBV19	.	CASSREGTEAFF
TRBJ2-5	TRBV10-3	.	CAISEVQETQYF
TRBJ2-7	TRBV10-1	TRBD1	CASSPQGTPGEQYF
TRBJ1-4	TRBV25-1	TRBD1	CASSEDRVAEKLFF
TRBJ1-5	TRBV6-6	.	CASRETGKGNQPQHF
TRBJ2-5	TRBV7-6	TRBD2	CASSSLFWTSGSVETQYF
TRBJ2-5	TRBV2	.	CASSERPGSGMRETQYF
TRBJ1-5	TRBV5-1	.	CASSLGGTPGQAQHF
TRBJ1-2	TRBV6-5	TRBD1	CASSKPGTGMRGYTF
TRBJ2-2	TRBV5-8	.	CASSFWAGPNTGELFF
TRBJ2-5	TRBV10-3	.	CAISDQQGGETQYF
TRBJ2-1	TRBV11-3	TRBD1	CASSLGGTGASSYNEQFF
TRBJ1-1	TRBV18	.	CASSPRGQPYREAFF
TRBJ2-3	TRBV25-1	.	CASTSTRGAFSTDTQYF
TRBJ1-5	TRBV6-1	.	CASRKDGDQPQHF
TRBJ2-7	TRBV6-6	TRBD1	CASSYGTGGGEQYF
TRBJ1-2	TRBV6-1	.	CASKTGSYGYTF
TRBJ1-5	TRBV6-6	.	CASSPRAQGTDQPQHF
TRBJ2-3	TRBV6-1	.	CATSLGDTQYF
TRBJ1-5	TRBV28	.	CASSLPNSQHF
TRBJ1-1	TRBV27	.	CASSLTQWNTEAFF
TRBJ2-2	TRBV2	TRBD1	CASRARQGAKTGELFF
TRBJ1-5	TRBV5-6	.	CASQPGRAGPQHF
TRBJ2-1	TRBV7-2	TRBD2	CASSVGASGVSAYNEQFF
TRBJ1-3	TRBV4-2	TRBD1	CASSRGAEGPTGVGNTIYF
TRBJ2-1	TRBV10-1	TRBD1	CASSDTGQGPYNEQFF
TRBJ1-4	TRBV5-4	TRBD1	CASRNGTGGEKLFF
TRBJ1-2	TRBV7-8	.	CASSFGPLRYGYTF
TRBJ2-7	TRBV7-2	TRBD2	CASSLDFGAGELEQYF
TRBJ2-2	TRBV7-7	TRBD1	CASSTGTGSTGELFF
TRBJ2-4	TRBV28	TRBD2	CASSHLTLSGEGDKNIQYF
TRBJ2-3	TRBV4-3	.	CASSPDETDTQYF
TRBJ2-7	TRBV4-1	.	CASSLLGGARNYEQYF
TRBJ1-1	TRBV28	.	CASRTGRVNTEAFF
TRBJ2-2	TRBV27	TRBD1	CASSSLGTGRGVGTGELFF
TRBJ2-3	TRBV7-3	TRBD2	CASSSGTSDTQYF
TRBJ2-3	TRBV4-1	TRBD2	CASSPSGLAGYTDTQYF
TRBJ2-7	TRBV29-1	.	CSVETSTGRVFEQYF
TRBJ1-1	TRBV6-5	.	CASSYFDSNTEAFF
TRBJ2-7	TRBV5-1	.	CASSLLGPYEQYF
TRBJ2-3	TRBV5-1	TRBD1	CASSWTRQGVTDTQYF
TRBJ2-2	TRBV28	TRBD1	CASRDRGPANTGELFF
TRBJ2-3	TRBV28	TRBD1	CASRDSHTDTQYF
TRBJ1-5	TRBV18	.	CASSPTRDNQPQHF
TRBJ1-5	TRBV18	.	CASVGADSNQPQHF
TRBJ2-1	TRBV9	.	CASSGTRAGLYNEQFF
TRBJ1-5	TRBV19	TRBD1	CASSGQGAKQPQHF